These 19 T cell receptor beta chains originate from one sample sequenced in a study of cytomegalovirus exposure and HLA in healthy donors. Both 60 Vbeta primers and 13 Jbeta primers went into the PCR. The repertoire was sequenced with immunoSEQ multiplex PCR; TCRdb's copy has only in-frame clones and lacks some. The profile covers around 300,000 clones, with around 66% appearing a single time and under 3% taken by the ten largest. The sample consisted of PBMCs. The receptor source for this set is a female donor in good health and CMV-seronegative.

The chain carries TRBV28 and TRBJ1-1; 7 positions agree with TRBD1. V lost 4 bases and J lost 0; bases outside the gene matches: 2. This CDR3 has 14 amino acids. Per the germline V gene, CDR1 is MDHEN and CDR2 is SYDVKM. The CDR3 region has the DNA TGTGCCAGCAGTTCCAGGGGGATGAACACTGAAGCTTTCTTT. Protein: CASSSRGMNTEAFF.

The V and J genes are TRBV30 and TRBJ2-1, with D perhaps TRBD2 (6 bases). Germline-derived CDR1 and CDR2 are GTSNPN and SVGIG (reference sequence). V gave up 4 bases and J gave up 4 bases, with 11 bases separating them. The length of the CDR3 is 13 residues. The CDR3 coding sequence is TGTGCCTGGAATCGGGGGAGGTACAATGAGCAGTTCTTC. Amino acid sequence: CAWNRGRYNEQFF.

The chain carries TRBV10-1 and TRBJ2-7, with 9 bases matching TRBD2. The CDR3 contains 14 residues. V lost 5 bases and J lost 0; bases outside the gene matches: 2. The germline CDR1 and CDR2 sequences are WNHNN and SYGVQD (reference sequence). The CDR3 nucleotides read TGCGCCAGCAGTAATAGCGGGAGCTCCTACGAGCAGTACTTC. Protein: CASSNSGSSYEQYF.

The chain is built from TRBV19 and TRBJ2-7; a possible D gene is TRBD2 (6 bases). V was clipped by 6 bases and J by 2 bases, with 11 bases between them. CDR1 is LNHDA, CDR2 SQIVND, per germline (reference sequence). There are 13 residues in the CDR3. CDR3 sequence: CASRGTYTYEQYF. Here the CDR3 DNA reads TGTGCCAGTAGGGGGACTTATACCTACGAGCAGTACTTC.

Details on this clone: Distinct nucleotide sequences in the sample also encode this CDR3. The chain links TRBV18 to TRBJ1-4; D is undetermined. The V gene's germline CDR1 is KGHSH and CDR2 LQKENI. Trimming removed 3 bases from V and 0 bases from J, with 5 bases in between. This CDR3 region has 14 residues. The CDR3 sequence: CASSPGATNEKLFF. The DNA for the CDR3 is TGTGCCAGCTCACCGGGAGCAACTAATGAAAAACTGTTTTTT.

The genes are TRBV5-1 and TRBJ2-1, with 9 bases that match TRBD2. CDR1 is SGHRS, CDR2 YFSETQ, per germline. V trimming: 0 bases; J trimming: 6 bases; junction bases outside the gene matches: 7. The CDR3 covers 16 residues. CDR3 coding DNA: TGCGCCAGCAGCTTGGTTCTAGCGGGACCCCCCAATGAGCAGTTCTTC. Its translation is CASSLVLAGPPNEQFF.

About this clone: The junction departs from the called germline gene at one end, perhaps through a read error. This rearrangement joins TRBV2 to TRBJ2-2, with 7 bases aligning to TRBD2. The CDR3 is 16 amino acids. Germline V gene lookup returns CDR1 SNHLY and CDR2 FYNNEI. The CDR3 loop is CASTERRELGAGELFF. In DNA form, the CDR3 reads TGTGCCAGCACTGAAAGGCGGGAGTTGGGGGCCGGGGAGCTGTTTTTT.

As concerns this clone: The same CDR3 is also encoded by other DNA sequences in this sample. The V gene is TRBV5-1, the J gene TRBJ2-1; tentative D call: TRBD2 (5 bases). The germline V and J ends were trimmed by 8 bases and 0 bases, with 12 bases remaining between them. The CDR3 runs to 14 residues. Germline V gene lookup returns CDR1 SGHRS and CDR2 YFSETQ. The CDR3 protein is CASSLGSSYNEQFF. The CDR3 DNA is TGCGCCAGTTCCCTAGGGAGCTCCTACAATGAGCAGTTCTTC.

This clone was seen only a few times. The sample has other DNA sequences that encode this CDR3 too. The chain links TRBV10-3 to TRBJ2-1; a possible D gene is TRBD1 (6 bases). V lost 8 bases to trimming and J lost 0 bases, with 14 bases between them. Per the germline V gene, CDR1 is ENHRY and CDR2 is SYGVKD. The CDR3 is 15 amino acids. The CDR3 region is CAIGVAGASYNEQFF. The DNA of the CDR3 is TGTGCCATCGGGGTAGCAGGGGCCTCCTACAATGAGCAGTTCTTC.

V gene TRBV25-1 combines with J gene TRBJ1-3; TRBD1 matches at 10 bases. Germline CDR1 is MGHDK and CDR2 is SYGVNS. The length of the CDR3 is 15 residues. V lost 4 bases to trimming and J lost 5 bases; unmatched junction nucleotides: 5. CDR3 in DNA: TGTGCCAGCAGTGGCCCGACAGGGGGCCGAAACACCATATATTTT. This translates into CASSGPTGGRNTIYF.

V and J are TRBV5-6 and TRBJ2-3; TRBD2 matches at 7 bases. Looked up from germline, CDR1 is SGHDT and CDR2 is YYEEEE. V dropped 2 bases and J dropped 2; count of bases not matched to a gene: 8. This CDR3 region has 16 residues. In nucleotides, the CDR3 is TGTGCCAGCAGCTTACGGGCTAGCGGAATCACAGATACGCAGTATTTT. It translates to CASSLRASGITDTQYF.

The rearrangement links TRBV5-1 to TRBJ1-1, with 7 bases that match TRBD1. This CDR3 comprises 16 residues. V was pared by 2 bases and J by 1 base, with 8 bases of the junction left unmatched. Germline CDR1 SGHRS, CDR2 YFSETQ. In DNA form, the CDR3 reads TGCGCCAGCAGCTTTAATACAGGGGTGGGGAACACTGAAGCTTTCTTT. Amino acids: CASSFNTGVGNTEAFF.

This clone was seen a few times. V gene TRBV28 combines with J gene TRBJ2-1, with 9 bases fitting TRBD1. Germline V gene lookup returns CDR1 MDHEN and CDR2 SYDVKM. The CDR3 length is 14 residues. The V segment lost 6 bases and the J segment 3 bases; nucleotides outside the gene matches: 3. The CDR3 here is CASSRQGGYNEQFF. The CDR3 DNA follows: TGTGCCAGCAGCAGACAGGGGGGCTACAATGAGCAGTTCTTC.

This clone has only a few counts. A junction boundary mismatches the germline segment, possibly from a read error. The chain joins TRBV5-6 to TRBJ2-7; D perhaps matches TRBD2 (6 bases). The CDR3 is made up of 16 amino acids. Germline loops: CDR1 SGHDT, CDR2 YYEEEE. CDR3 nucleotide sequence: TGTGCCAGCAACTTGAGGTCGACTAGTAGCTCCTACGAGCAGTACTTC. The encoded protein is CASNLRSTSSSYEQYF.

The J gene is TRBJ1-1, the V gene TRBV20-1; D gene uncertain. V lost 4 bases to trimming and J lost 0 bases, with 3 bases between them. Per germline, CDR1 DFQATT and CDR2 SNEGSKA (reference sequence). This CDR3 comprises 11 residues. The CDR3 spells CSANMNTEAFF. CDR3 in DNA: TGCAGTGCTAACATGAACACTGAAGCTTTCTTT.

This chain joins TRBV27 and TRBJ1-2; the D gene is possibly TRBD1 (5 bases). Trimming removed 0 bases at V and 1 base at J, with 12 bases between. Per the germline V gene, CDR1 is MNHEY and CDR2 is SMNVEV (reference sequence). The CDR3 has 16 amino acids. The CDR3 DNA is TGTGCCAGCAGTTTATCGGCAGGGAATATTAACTATGGCTACACCTTC. Its protein product is CASSLSAGNINYGYTF.

Only a few counts were recorded for this clone. This CDR3 is also generated by other DNA sequences in the sample. V and J are TRBV30 and TRBJ1-1, with 7 bases matching TRBD1. Losses at the gene ends were 0 bases for V and 5 bases for J; bases not matched to a gene: 9. The CDR3 extends over 15 amino acids. Germline V gene lookup returns CDR1 GTSNPN and CDR2 SVGIG (reference sequence). This chain's CDR3 is CAWSVPQGKRTEAFF. The CDR3, as DNA: TGTGCCTGGAGTGTACCACAGGGGAAAAGGACTGAAGCTTTCTTT.

The rearrangement links TRBV10-3 to TRBJ2-7; a possible D gene is TRBD1 (5 bases). Trimming left V 0 bases short and J 3 bases short, with 12 bases between. The CDR3 consists of 15 residues. CDR1 and CDR2 from the germline V gene are ENHRY and SYGVKD. The DNA for the CDR3 is TGTGCCATCAGTGAGTCGACCGCGGACATCTACGAGCAGTACTTC. It yields the protein CAISESTADIYEQYF.

This sequence joins TRBV7-9 and TRBJ2-7; 10 bases match TRBD1. Germline loops: CDR1 SEHNR, CDR2 FQNEAQ (reference sequence). J lost 6 bases, V lost 5 bases, and 10 bases had no gene match. This CDR3 region has 15 residues. This chain's CDR3 is CASSLSGTGVGEQYF. CDR3 DNA: TGTGCCAGCAGCCTTTCCGGGACAGGGGTCGGCGAGCAGTACTTC.